This TCR beta chain originates from a study of Ad26.COV2.S vaccination and SARS-CoV-2 variants. Study findings and constraints: Analyses of TCR breadth and depth may have underestimated total T cell responses. Researchers reported similar non-spike TCR breadth in vaccine and placebo recipients.

V was shortened by 3 bases and J by 11 bases, with 8 bases between the two germline ends. This CDR3 comprises 11 residues. Germline values: CDR1 KGHSH, CDR2 LQKENI. The data were produced by immunoSEQ multiplex PCR, yet TCRdb's version contains in-frame clones alone and is incomplete. The repertoire holds 300,000 to 450,000 clones, around 90% seen once, with roughly 3.9% in the top ten. On this clone itself: Its antigen is not identified.

This TCR was recovered from a human donor who had recovered from COVID-19. The sequencing here drew on peripheral blood, taken after recovery from COVID-19. The chain uses TRBV18 and TRBJ2-1; D is perhaps TRBD1 (5 bases). Here the CDR3 DNA reads TGTGCCAGCTCACCCAGACAGCAGCAGTTCTTC. This translates into CASSPRQQQFF.